These T cell receptor beta chains were read from a single sample in a study of T cell responses to AZD1222 COVID-19 vaccine. Sequencing used immunoSEQ multiplex PCR; TCRdb keeps in-frame clones, though not all of them. The sample records around 130,000 clones, roughly 85% being singletons. Sequenced here: peripheral blood, sampled on day 0 of AZD1222 vaccination. These receptors originate from an adult in good health. Both conserved end residues are part of each CDR3. A D gene is named only where the DNA matches it firmly. Only some rows state a clone size, as once, few, many or a class for expanded clones.

j_gene: TRBJ2-7; v_gene: TRBV19; abundance: NA; d_gene: TRBD2; CDR3aa: CASSIQGLAGGLSYEQYF; CDR3nt: TGTGCCAGTAGTATACAAGGGCTAGCGGGGGGACTCTCCTACGAGCAGTACTTC
j_gene: TRBJ1-2; v_gene: TRBV5-4; abundance: NA; d_gene: NA; CDR3aa: CASSLVGSLRGYTF; CDR3nt: TGTGCCAGCAGCTTGGTTGGGAGCCTTAGGGGCTACACCTTC
j_gene: TRBJ2-2; v_gene: TRBV7-3; abundance: NA; d_gene: TRBD1; CDR3aa: CASSSGGFGELFF; CDR3nt: TGTGCCAGCAGCTCAGGGGGCTTCGGGGAGCTGTTTTTT
j_gene: TRBJ2-7; v_gene: TRBV28; abundance: NA; d_gene: TRBD2; CDR3aa: CASSPGLAGGHEQYF; CDR3nt: TGTGCCAGCAGCCCCGGACTAGCGGGAGGGCACGAGCAGTACTTC
j_gene: TRBJ2-7; v_gene: TRBV5-1; abundance: few; d_gene: NA; CDR3aa: CASSLAGAEQYF; CDR3nt: TGCGCCAGCAGCTTGGCCGGGGCCGAGCAGTACTTC
j_gene: TRBJ2-7; v_gene: TRBV10-3; abundance: once; d_gene: NA; CDR3aa: CAISEGLPSYEQYF; CDR3nt: TGTGCCATCAGTGAGGGACTACCCTCCTACGAGCAGTACTTC
j_gene: TRBJ1-1; v_gene: TRBV24-1; abundance: NA; d_gene: TRBD1; CDR3aa: CATSDFWDRVEVSTEAFF; CDR3nt: TGTGCCACCAGTGATTTTTGGGACAGGGTGGAGGTATCCACTGAAGCTTTCTTT
j_gene: TRBJ2-7; v_gene: TRBV21-1; abundance: NA; d_gene: NA; CDR3aa: CASSKGEQGLTYEQYF; CDR3nt: TGTGCCAGCAGCAAAGGGGAACAGGGGCTTACCTACGAGCAGTACTTC
j_gene: TRBJ2-4; v_gene: TRBV4-2; abundance: once; d_gene: TRBD2; CDR3aa: CASSLSDLAGGLNIQYF; CDR3nt: TGTGCCAGCAGCCTTTCAGACCTAGCGGGGGGGCTGAACATTCAGTACTTC
j_gene: TRBJ2-2; v_gene: TRBV29-1; abundance: NA; d_gene: NA; CDR3aa: CSVGHTGELFF; CDR3nt: TGCAGCGTTGGTCACACCGGGGAGCTGTTTTTT
j_gene: TRBJ1-1; v_gene: TRBV2; abundance: NA; d_gene: NA; CDR3aa: CASSAGGALLVPKAFF; CDR3nt: TGTGCCAGCAGCGCCGGGGGGGCCCTCCTCGTTCCGAAAGCTTTCTTT
j_gene: TRBJ2-7; v_gene: TRBV28; abundance: NA; d_gene: TRBD1; CDR3aa: CATVGQPLYEQYF; CDR3nt: TGTGCCACCGTGGGACAGCCGCTCTACGAGCAGTACTTC
j_gene: TRBJ1-3; v_gene: TRBV15; abundance: NA; d_gene: TRBD1; CDR3aa: CATSKTGVVTIYF; CDR3nt: TGTGCCACCAGCAAGACAGGGGTGGTCACCATATATTTT
j_gene: TRBJ2-2; v_gene: TRBV27; abundance: NA; d_gene: NA; CDR3aa: CASSRGNTGELFF; CDR3nt: TGTGCCAGCAGTCGGGGAAACACCGGGGAGCTGTTTTTT
j_gene: TRBJ2-7; v_gene: TRBV27; abundance: once; d_gene: NA; CDR3aa: CASSLSKKPDYEQYF; CDR3nt: TGTGCCAGCAGTTTATCGAAAAAACCCGACTACGAGCAGTACTTC
j_gene: TRBJ2-5; v_gene: TRBV7-2; abundance: once; d_gene: TRBD1; CDR3aa: CASSYDRGRGETQYF; CDR3nt: TGTGCCAGCAGCTACGACAGGGGGCGCGGGGAGACCCAGTACTTC
j_gene: TRBJ1-2; v_gene: TRBV3-1/TRBV3-2; abundance: once; d_gene: NA; CDR3aa: CASSLLSGYTF; CDR3nt: TGTGCCAGCAGCCTCCTTTCAGGCTACACCTTC
j_gene: TRBJ2-1; v_gene: TRBV3-1/TRBV3-2; abundance: NA; d_gene: NA; CDR3aa: CASSHMGGRSYNEQFF; CDR3nt: TGTGCCAGCAGCCACATGGGGGGCCGCTCCTACAATGAGCAGTTCTTC
j_gene: TRBJ2-7; v_gene: TRBV7-2; abundance: once; d_gene: TRBD1; CDR3aa: CASSSRTGGNEQYF; CDR3nt: TGTGCCAGCAGCTCGAGGACAGGGGGCAACGAGCAGTACTTC
j_gene: TRBJ2-7; v_gene: TRBV5-8; abundance: NA; d_gene: TRBD1; CDR3aa: CASSSDRGLNEQYF; CDR3nt: TGTGCCAGCAGCTCCGACAGGGGGCTCAACGAGCAGTACTTC
j_gene: TRBJ1-6; v_gene: TRBV19; abundance: NA; d_gene: TRBD1; CDR3aa: CATATGGFGSPLHF; CDR3nt: TGTGCCACGGCGACAGGGGGCTTTGGTTCACCCCTCCACTTT
j_gene: TRBJ2-5; v_gene: TRBV27; abundance: NA; d_gene: TRBD1; CDR3aa: CASSSGQANQETQYF; CDR3nt: TGTGCCAGCAGTTCCGGACAGGCGAACCAAGAGACCCAGTACTTC
j_gene: TRBJ2-1; v_gene: TRBV29-1; abundance: NA; d_gene: TRBD2; CDR3aa: CSGRASGGHNEQFF; CDR3nt: TGCAGCGGGCGGGCTAGCGGGGGCCACAATGAGCAGTTCTTC
j_gene: TRBJ2-7; v_gene: TRBV7-9; abundance: NA; d_gene: NA; CDR3aa: CASSLAGDVYEQYF; CDR3nt: TGTGCCAGCAGCTTAGCAGGGGACGTCTACGAGCAGTACTTC
j_gene: TRBJ2-7; v_gene: TRBV4-1; abundance: NA; d_gene: NA; CDR3aa: CASSQDPGQPLYEQYF; CDR3nt: TGCGCCAGCAGCCAAGATCCAGGACAGCCGCTCTACGAGCAGTACTTC